This T cell receptor (beta chain) emerged from a study of T cells after yellow fever vaccination. Germline loops: CDR1 MDHEN, CDR2 SYDVKM. CDR3 length: 16 residues. V dropped 4 bases and J dropped 0 bases, with 13 bases sitting between them. This clonotype was counted between two and nine times. TCRdb re-called the 5' RACE reads with MiXCR, one entry per CDR3 protein. Among some 600,000 distinct CDR3 sequences listed, approximately 13% were seen once. The TCR sequence derives from a man aged 25-45 years who received the YFV17D yellow fever vaccine. This sequence joins TRBV28 and TRBJ2-1; D ambiguous. The sequencing used PBMCs, collected on the day of the yellow fever booster vaccination. CDR3 sequence: CASSSAPRNSYNEQFF. In DNA, the CDR3 is TGTGCCAGCAGTTCGGCCCCCCGAAACTCCTACAATGAGCAGTTCTTC. The variable domain in full, with the rest retrieved from reference TRBV28 and TRBJ2-1, is DVKVTQSSRYLVKRTGEKVFLECVQDMDHENMFWYRQDPGLGLRLIYFSYDVKMKEKGDIPEGYSVSREKKERFSLILESASTNQTSMYLCASSSAPRNSYNEQFFGPGTRLTVL.